These T cell receptor beta chains were read from a single sample in a study of shared clonotypes between healthy human individuals. The assay was immunoSEQ multiplex PCR, and TCRdb's table has in-frame clones only and misses some. The sample has about 1 million clones; approximately 70% are singletons. Sample: memory CD4+ T cells sorted from blood. The receptors derive from a man aged 18 to 29 in good health. CDR3s include the opening cysteine and the closing phenylalanine or tryptophan. Each record gives: clone size, J gene, V gene, D gene, CDR3 length, CDR3 protein, CDR3 DNA. A D gene is named only where the DNA matches it firmly. Expanded clones get a size class; other rows say once, few or many, or leave the size out.

size: -; J: TRBJ2-1; V: TRBV7-8; D: TRBD2; length: 16; CDR3: CASSLNGGGTYNEQFF; DNA: TGTGCCAGCAGCTTAAACGGCGGGGGAACGTACAATGAGCAGTTCTTC
size: -; J: TRBJ1-2; V: TRBV30; D: -; length: 12; CDR3: CAWSLTGYGYTF; DNA: TGTGCCTGGAGTCTTACAGGTTATGGCTACACCTTC
size: -; J: TRBJ2-1; V: TRBV5-3; D: TRBD2; length: 18; CDR3: CARSCNAVGLGVDNEQFF; DNA: TGTGCCAGAAGCTGCAATGCCGTGGGACTAGGAGTTGATAATGAGCAGTTCTTC
size: -; J: TRBJ2-5; V: TRBV18; D: -; length: 14; CDR3: CASSPRNREETQYF; DNA: TGTGCCAGCTCACCACGGAACAGAGAAGAGACCCAGTACTTC
size: -; J: TRBJ2-3; V: TRBV14; D: -; length: 16; CDR3: CASSAGRDSLWDTQYF; DNA: TGTGCCAGCAGCGCTGGCCGAGACAGCCTGTGGGATACGCAGTATTTT
size: -; J: TRBJ1-4; V: TRBV19; D: -; length: 14; CDR3: CASTGGPTNEKLFF; DNA: TGTGCCAGTACGGGGGGGCCAACTAATGAAAAACTGTTTTTT
size: few; J: TRBJ2-3; V: TRBV19; D: -; length: 15; CDR3: CASSIGRYSTDTQYF; DNA: TGTGCCAGTAGTATAGGGCGGTATAGCACAGATACGCAGTATTTT
size: -; J: TRBJ2-1; V: TRBV6-1; D: -; length: 11; CDR3: CASSERNEQFF; DNA: TGTGCCAGCAGTGAACGGAATGAGCAGTTCTTC
size: -; J: TRBJ2-7; V: TRBV28; D: TRBD1; length: 15; CDR3: CASSTRTGRIHEQYF; DNA: TGTGCCAGCAGTACCCGGACAGGGAGGATCCACGAGCAGTACTTC
size: few; J: TRBJ1-2; V: TRBV7-2; D: -; length: 15; CDR3: CASSLSQVPNYGYTF; DNA: TGTGCCAGCAGCTTGAGCCAGGTACCCAACTATGGCTACACCTTC
size: -; J: TRBJ2-1; V: TRBV6-6; D: TRBD1; length: 15; CDR3: CATWDRGVGYNEQFF; DNA: TGTGCCACTTGGGACAGGGGGGTGGGTTACAATGAGCAGTTCTTC
size: few; J: TRBJ2-7; V: TRBV28; D: TRBD1; length: 13; CDR3: CASSSGQGGEQYF; DNA: TGTGCCAGCAGTTCCGGACAGGGCGGCGAGCAGTACTTC
size: -; J: TRBJ2-7; V: TRBV5-1; D: -; length: 14; CDR3: CASSLGAQPNEQYF; DNA: TGCGCCAGCAGCCTGGGGGCTCAGCCTAACGAGCAGTACTTC
size: -; J: TRBJ2-3; V: TRBV11-2; D: -; length: 16; CDR3: CASSSGQGPSTDTQYF; DNA: TGTGCCAGCAGCTCTGGTCAGGGCCCTAGCACAGATACGCAGTATTTT
size: -; J: TRBJ2-5; V: TRBV6-1; D: TRBD2; length: 17; CDR3: CASSDPGTSGFQETQYF; DNA: TGTGCCAGCAGTGACCCCGGGACTAGCGGTTTCCAAGAGACCCAGTACTTC
size: -; J: TRBJ2-5; V: TRBV6-1; D: -; length: 14; CDR3: CACTGQRASETQYF; DNA: TGTGCCTGCACAGGACAGAGGGCCTCGGAGACCCAGTACTTC
size: -; J: TRBJ2-7; V: TRBV7-2; D: -; length: 14; CDR3: CASSAGSSSYEQYF; DNA: TGTGCCAGCAGCGCCGGCAGTAGCTCCTACGAGCAGTACTTC